Each of the 32 T cell receptor beta chains below was sequenced from the same sample in a study of cytomegalovirus exposure and HLA in healthy donors. The PCR made use of 60 Vbeta and 13 Jbeta primers. The data were produced by immunoSEQ multiplex PCR, yet TCRdb's version contains in-frame clones alone and is incomplete. The data hold 200,000 to 250,000 clones, with 70% to 80% observed a single time. Sequenced input: PBMCs. The receptors come from a middle-aged man in good health and CMV-seronegative.

For the CDR3, the DNA is TGCGCCAGCACCCCTCATCCCCGGACTAGCGGGAGGACCCCCTACAATGAGCAGTTCTTC. It translates to CASTPHPRTSGRTPYNEQFF. The chain has TRBV10-1 and TRBJ2-1, with TRBD2 identical over 14 bases. V shed 7 bases, J shed 2 bases, and the junction held 16 bases outside the gene matches. Germline CDR1 and CDR2: WNHNN and SYGVQD (reference sequence). The CDR3 runs to 20 residues.

This clone was detected only once. The V and J genes are TRBV5-6 and TRBJ2-7; D may be TRBD2 (6 bases). Per the germline V gene, CDR1 is SGHDT and CDR2 is YYEEEE. The CDR3 runs to 17 residues. V was shortened by 0 bases and J by 2 bases, with 18 bases between the two germline ends. The CDR3 region has the DNA TGTGCCAGCAGCTTGGGGGTAGGCGGGGTAAAAGCCTACGAGCAGTACTTC. This sequence encodes CASSLGVGGVKAYEQYF.

This clone was seen a single time. The V call is TRBV4-2, the J call TRBJ1-6, with 7 positions matching TRBD1. Looked up from germline, CDR1 is LGHNA and CDR2 is YNFKEQ. The CDR3 length is 18 residues. Trimming removed 0 bases from V and 7 bases from J; junction bases left unmatched: 12. Here the CDR3 reads CASSQEVNRGRINSPLHF. CDR3 nucleotide sequence: TGTGCCAGCAGCCAAGAAGTAAACAGGGGCCGGATCAATTCACCCCTCCACTTT.

The CDR3 loop reads CASSPPAQGGEKLFF. In DNA form, the CDR3 reads TGTGCCAGCAGCCCCCCGGCCCAAGGAGGGGAAAAACTGTTTTTT. V gene TRBV5-6 combines with J gene TRBJ1-4; D call uncertain. The CDR3 spans 15 residues. Germline V gene data show CDR1 as SGHDT and CDR2 as YYEEEE. With 4 bases removed from V and 8 bases from J, the gap between germline ends came to 18 bases.

This clone turned up a few times. The rearrangement uses TRBV5-1 and TRBJ2-1, with 7 bases that match TRBD2. The CDR3 extends over 14 amino acids. The V segment lost 4 bases and the J segment 6 bases; nucleotides outside the gene matches: 7. Germline V lookup: CDR1 SGHRS, CDR2 YFSETQ. The DNA for the CDR3 is TGCGCCAGCAGCCCCTCCGGGACTATCAATGAGCAGTTCTTC. Protein sequence: CASSPSGTINEQFF.

The V and J genes are TRBV5-1 and TRBJ2-5; 9 bases are a match to TRBD2. This CDR3 region has 17 residues. Trimming took 4 bases from V and 0 from J; bases not matched to a gene: 10. Germline CDR1 and CDR2: SGHRS and YFSETQ. DNA of the CDR3: TGCGCCAGCAGCCCCTGGAGTAGCGGGGGTCACCAAGAGACCCAGTACTTC. Translating gives CASSPWSSGGHQETQYF.

The J gene is TRBJ2-3, the V gene TRBV7-8; a weak D match, TRBD2 (6 bases). The CDR3 extends over 13 amino acids. Trimming cost V 8 bases and J 3 bases, with 12 bases left between them. Per the germline V gene, CDR1 is SGHVS and CDR2 is FQNEAQ. CDR3 nucleotide sequence: TGTGCCAGCCGAGGTGGGGGGACAGATACGCAGTATTTT. Its protein product is CASRGGGTDTQYF.

This chain joins TRBV7-9 and TRBJ1-1, with TRBD1 identical over 10 bases. The V gene's germline CDR1 is SEHNR and CDR2 FQNEAQ (reference sequence). There are 14 residues in the CDR3. After removal of 3 bases from V and 4 bases from J, the junction contained 2 bases not matched to a gene. The CDR3: CASSLGQGTTEAFF. In DNA form, the CDR3 reads TGTGCCAGCAGCTTGGGACAGGGGACCACTGAAGCTTTCTTT. Full variable domain (missing parts from reference TRBV7-9 and TRBJ1-1): DTGVSQNPRHKITKRGQNVTFRCDPISEHNRLYWYRQTLGQGPEFLTYFQNEAQLEKSRLLSDRFSAERPKGSFSTLEIQRTEQGDSAMYLCASSLGQGTTEAFFGQGTRLTVV.

The chain couples TRBV6-4 to TRBJ2-3, with 11 bases that match TRBD2. This CDR3 spans 17 amino acids. Germline assignment: CDR1 MRHNA and CDR2 SNTAGT. Germline trimming cut 2 bases from V and 2 bases from J; bases unmatched to any gene: 6. CDR3 loop: CASSDGTSGGYTDTQYF. The DNA for the CDR3 is TGTGCCAGCAGTGACGGTACTAGCGGGGGTTACACAGATACGCAGTATTTT.

The chain is built from TRBV9 and TRBJ2-4, with 10 bases that match TRBD2. V gave up 2 bases and J gave up 6 bases; unmatched junction bases: 8. In germline, CDR1 is SGDLS, CDR2 YYNGEE. The CDR3 extends over 16 amino acids. This CDR3 is CASSVYPAGGLNIQYF. CDR3 coding DNA: TGTGCCAGCAGCGTTTATCCAGCGGGGGGGTTAAACATTCAGTACTTC.

J is TRBJ1-3 and V is TRBV29-1; 8 nucleotides agree with TRBD1. There are 15 residues in the CDR3. The germline V gene encodes CDR1 SQVTM and CDR2 ANQGSEA. Germline trimming cut 6 bases from V and 3 bases from J; bases unmatched to any gene: 10. The CDR3 loop reads CSVRPGGAGGNTIYF. The CDR3 DNA follows: TGCAGCGTGAGACCAGGGGGCGCGGGTGGAAACACCATATATTTT.

This clone was seen once. This chain connects TRBV28 to TRBJ2-7; TRBD1 aligns across 9 bases. CDR3 length: 23 residues. In germline, CDR1 is MDHEN, CDR2 SYDVKM. After removal of 4 bases from V and 3 bases from J, the junction contained 31 bases not matched to a gene. CDR3 in amino acids: CASSYATPTPGTGGSFSLYEQYF. CDR3 DNA sequence: TGTGCCAGCAGTTACGCTACCCCCACCCCGGGAACAGGGGGCTCGTTTTCCCTCTACGAGCAGTACTTC.

The V gene is TRBV2, the J gene TRBJ1-5; a weak D match, TRBD1 (5 bases). CDR3 size: 14 residues. V was shortened by 4 bases and J by 7 bases, with 14 bases between the two germline ends. CDR1 SNHLY and CDR2 FYNNEI come from the germline V gene. CDR3 residues: CASSAQGVGQPQHF. The DNA of the CDR3 is TGTGCCAGCAGTGCCCAGGGTGTAGGGCAGCCCCAGCATTTT.

This sequence joins TRBV6-1 and TRBJ2-7; a weak D match, TRBD1 (6 bases). This CDR3 spans 13 amino acids. Germline V gives CDR1 MNHNS, CDR2 SASEGT. V lost 6 bases and J lost 2, with 11 bases in between. CDR3 sequence: CASRDSLTYEQYF. The CDR3 coding sequence is TGTGCCAGCAGGGACAGCCTGACCTACGAGCAGTACTTC.

The rearrangement joins TRBV5-6 to TRBJ1-2; maybe TRBD1 (6 bases). Between the trimmed V and J ends, which lost 4 bases and 1 base, there was a span of 11 bases. The CDR3 consists of 14 residues. Germline V gives CDR1 SGHDT, CDR2 YYEEEE. This chain's CDR3 is CASSPVGHNYGYTF. The CDR3 coding sequence is TGTGCCAGCAGCCCCGTGGGACATAACTATGGCTACACCTTC.

The rearrangement uses TRBV4-1 and TRBJ2-1, with 12 bases identical to TRBD1. CDR3 length: 17 residues. Trimming removed 4 bases from V and 8 bases from J; junction bases left unmatched: 12. From germline, CDR1 is MGHRA and CDR2 YSYEKL. CDR3 DNA sequence: TGCGCCAGCAGCCGGGCCCCCGGGACAGGGGGCATCGATGAGCAGTTCTTC. Translated: CASSRAPGTGGIDEQFF.

This chain joins TRBV15 and TRBJ2-3; D is perhaps TRBD2 (6 bases). V was clipped by 0 bases and J by 3 bases, with 16 bases between them. Germline CDR1 LNHNV, CDR2 YYDKDF (reference sequence). The CDR3 is 17 amino acids. CDR3 amino acids: CATSRDFRLASTDTQYF. For the CDR3, the DNA is TGTGCCACCAGCAGAGATTTCCGGCTAGCGAGTACAGATACGCAGTATTTT.

V gene TRBV12-5 combines with J gene TRBJ1-2; 9 bases agree with TRBD1. With 6 bases clipped from V and 4 bases from J, the junction kept 9 bases outside the gene matches. The CDR3 is 15 amino acids. Germline CDR1 reads LGHNT; CDR2 reads FRNRAP. CDR3 loop: CASGPPGQGTYGYTF. CDR3 DNA: TGTGCTAGTGGGCCTCCGGGACAGGGAACCTATGGCTACACCTTC.

The rearrangement uses TRBV5-4 and TRBJ2-5, with D perhaps matching TRBD1 (6 bases). The CDR3 extends over 15 amino acids. V was pared by 0 bases and J by 11 bases, with 20 bases between. CDR1 is SGHNT, CDR2 YYREEE, per germline (reference sequence). The CDR3 loop reads CASSLGWTALGEQYF. CDR3 DNA sequence: TGTGCCAGCAGCTTGGGGTGGACAGCCTTGGGGGAGCAGTACTTC.

This rearrangement joins TRBV7-8 to TRBJ1-1, with TRBD1 as a possible D gene (5 bases). Germline V CDR1 and CDR2: SGHVS, FQNEAQ. V was cut by 1 base and J by 11 bases, with 11 bases left in between. CDR3 length: 12 amino acids. The CDR3 region is CASSLGGLDAFF. The CDR3 DNA sequence: TGTGCCAGCAGCTTAGGGGGCCTCGACGCTTTCTTT.

In the case of this clone: One end of the junction is discordant with germline, which a read error may explain. The J gene is TRBJ2-5, the V gene TRBV7-9, with D unresolved. The germline V gene has CDR1 SEHNR and CDR2 FQNEAQ (reference sequence). CDR3 size: 12 residues. CDR3 nucleotides: TGTTCCAGCAGCTTCGAGGAAGGGACCCAGTACTTC. As protein: CSSSFEEGTQYF.

The chain combines TRBV7-8 with TRBJ2-1, with TRBD2 matching 13 bases. This CDR3 is 18 amino acids long. The trim removed 1 base at V and 9 bases at J, leaving 12 bases unmatched. CDR1 and CDR2 (germline): SGHVS, FQNEAQ. CDR3 coding DNA: TGTGCCAGCAGCTTAGGCCGGGGACTAGCGGGGACTTCCTTTGAGCAGTTCTTC. It specifies CASSLGRGLAGTSFEQFF.

This sequence joins TRBV2 and TRBJ2-4; the D is unclear. Looked up from germline, CDR1 is SNHLY and CDR2 is FYNNEI. This CDR3 is built from 14 residues. V was cut by 3 bases and J by 0 bases, with 6 bases left in between. The CDR3 DNA sequence: TGTGCCAGCAGTGACCAGATAGCCAAAAACATTCAGTACTTC. Translation gives CASSDQIAKNIQYF.

This chain uses TRBV14 with TRBJ1-4; D possibly corresponds to TRBD1 (6 bases). The germline gives CDR1 SGHDN, CDR2 FVKESK. The CDR3 has 15 residues. V lost 1 base and J lost 6, with 12 bases in between. CDR3 in DNA: TGTGCCAGCAGCCAAGTAACAGGGCCCTATGAAAAACTGTTTTTT. Its translation: CASSQVTGPYEKLFF.

The CDR3 loop reads CASSSVPGLWWYF. As DNA, the CDR3 is TGTGCCAGCAGTTCTGTCCCGGGACTATGGTGGTACTTC. The genes are TRBV6-1 and TRBJ2-7; 7 nucleotides match TRBD2. This CDR3 has 13 residues. Trimming took 5 bases from V and 12 from J; bases not matched to a gene: 13. Germline V CDR1 and CDR2: MNHNS, SASEGT.

The chain is built from TRBV6-6 and TRBJ2-3, with 9 nucleotides matching TRBD1. Germline CDR1 and CDR2: MNHNY and SVGAGI (reference sequence). V lost 5 bases and J lost 3; bases outside the gene matches: 9. The CDR3 contains 16 residues. CDR3 sequence (DNA): TGTGCCAGCAGTCTACAGGGGGCCCAGTTGACAGATACGCAGTATTTT. Protein product: CASSLQGAQLTDTQYF.

This chain links TRBV19 with TRBJ1-3; maybe TRBD1 (5 bases). Trimming took off 7 bases at V and 2 bases at J, with 6 bases between the two ends. The CDR3 extends over 12 amino acids. Germline lookup yields CDR1 LNHDA and CDR2 SQIVND (reference sequence). In DNA form, the CDR3 reads TGTGCCAGTAAGGGGCCTGGAAACACCATATATTTT. Translating it yields CASKGPGNTIYF. Filled out from reference TRBV19 and TRBJ1-3, the complete variable domain reads DGGITQSPKYLFRKEGQNVTLSCEQNLNHDAMYWYRQDPGQGLRLIYYSQIVNDFQKGDIAEGYSVSREKKESFPLTVTSAQKNPTAFYLCASKGPGNTIYFGEGSWLTVV.

The chain recombines TRBV5-8 with TRBJ1-2; weak D call: TRBD1 (5 bases). The CDR3 covers 14 residues. Deletions cut 2 bases from V and 8 bases from J, with 16 bases between. Germline V gives CDR1 SGHTS, CDR2 YDEGEE. The CDR3 nucleotides are TGTGCCAGCAGCTTCGGGCAGGGTAATCGCGGCTACACCTTC. Translation gives CASSFGQGNRGYTF.

This clone showed up just a few times. V usage is TRBV2 and J usage is TRBJ1-1; D is ambiguous. Trimming cost V 1 base and J 6 bases, with 12 bases left between them. CDR3 size: 14 residues. CDR1 is SNHLY, CDR2 FYNNEI, per germline. The CDR3 is CASSEVGGKAEAFF. The CDR3 DNA is TGTGCCAGCAGTGAAGTAGGCGGGAAAGCTGAAGCTTTCTTT.

The V and J genes are TRBV19 and TRBJ2-7, with TRBD1 matching over 8 bases. CDR1 LNHDA and CDR2 SQIVND come from the germline V gene (reference sequence). V lost 7 bases and J lost 6; bases outside the gene matches: 8. The CDR3 runs 13 residues. Here the CDR3 reads CASTDRGRSEQYF. The CDR3 DNA reads TGTGCCAGTACCGACAGGGGAAGGAGCGAGCAGTACTTC.

The chain recombines TRBV7-2 with TRBJ1-4, with 10 bases fitting TRBD1. The germline V gene has CDR1 SGHTA and CDR2 FQGNSA. The CDR3 consists of 16 residues. The ends lost 5 bases at V and 8 bases at J; junction bases unmatched: 11. As DNA, the CDR3 is TGTGCCAGCAGCGCAATCCCGGGACAGGGGATGGAAAAACTGTTTTTT. Protein: CASSAIPGQGMEKLFF.

The chain links TRBV19 to TRBJ1-5, with 9 bases aligning to TRBD1. This CDR3 has 17 amino acids. CDR1 is LNHDA and CDR2 is SQIVND in the germline V gene (reference sequence). V lost 4 bases and J lost 6; bases outside the gene matches: 13. The CDR3 sequence is CASSKGQGQKKGQPQHF. DNA of the CDR3: TGTGCCAGTAGTAAGGGACAGGGTCAAAAAAAAGGTCAGCCCCAGCATTTT.